This TCR beta chain was recovered during a study of radiotherapy plus CTLA-4 blockade in lung cancer. For this clone: The antigen is unknown.

General observations from the study: Early blood T cell clone changes and increased post-radiation serum interferon-beta were reportedly the strongest response predictors. Tumor-origin TCR clones grew in blood after radiotherapy plus ipilimumab.

Generated by immunoSEQ multiplex PCR, the TCRdb table keeps only in-frame clones and is missing some. The sample includes about 60,000 clones, around four fifths of them seen just once. CDR1 and CDR2 from the germline V gene are SGDLS and YYNGEE. Trimming cost V 2 bases and J 0 bases, with 12 bases left between them. The CDR3 runs to 16 residues. Patients in the study, people with chemo-refractory metastatic non-small-cell lung cancer, received focal radiation plus ipilimumab CTLA-4 blockade. The chain joins TRBV9 to TRBJ2-1, with a tentative D call TRBD1 (6 bases). The material sequenced was peripheral blood, taken from a patient treated with radiotherapy plus ipilimumab. The receptor was derived from a human donor with non-small cell lung cancer who had a partial response to radiotherapy plus ipilimumab. CDR3 residues: CASSVTRGYSYNEQFF. For the CDR3, the DNA is TGTGCCAGCAGCGTTACAAGGGGGTACTCCTACAATGAGCAGTTCTTC.